This TCR beta chain stems from a study of spatial heterogeneity in lung cancer. Study-wide context: Detection consistently yielded more beta chains than alpha chains.

Study findings and constraints: Ubiquitous, expanded tumor-derived TCRs were more frequently observed in blood at resection than at follow-up.

CDR3 length equals 17 residues. Germline V lookup: CDR1 SEHNR, CDR2 FQNEAQ (reference sequence). On this clonotype itself: The antigen is undetermined. A read error may account for a junction end that differs from germline.

Indicated time point: sample taken at primary tumor resection. Sequencing of whole RNA from tumor, nontumor lung or frozen PBMC involved no sorting. Donation came from about 72 patients with untreated early-stage non-small cell lung cancer. The presence of a unique molecular identifier marked each TCR cDNA molecule. MiXCR was run by TCRdb on the 5' RACE reads, yielding one entry per CDR3 protein. The repertoire includes around 12,000 distinct CDR3 sequences, around 15% of them detected once, and around 40% sits in the top ten. V is TRBV7-9 and J is TRBJ2-6; unclear D gene. The sample here was PBMCs, taken at surgery. The receptor was derived from a male donor with early-stage non-small cell lung cancer. The CDR3 reads CASSFITSGSWANVLTF. In DNA form, the CDR3 reads TGTGCCAGCAGCTTTATAACGTCAGGCTCTTGGGCCAACGTCCTGACTTTC.